A selection of T cell receptor beta chains follows, all from one sample in a study of control samples from healthy donors and cancer patients. Clones were sequenced by immunoSEQ multiplex PCR, and TCRdb holds only the in-frame ones, with some missing. The data contain around 150,000 clones, less than 95% of them singletons. Sequencing input: PBMCs. The receptors shown here come from a man in his 60s with colorectal cancer. The CDR3 runs from the conserved cysteine through the conserved F or W.

V gene	J gene	CDR3 protein
TRBV20-1	TRBJ1-2	CSASNPGTGDTYGYTF
TRBV14	TRBJ2-6	CASSRVSGANVLTF
TRBV19	TRBJ2-3	CASSRQGADTQYF
TRBV7-2	TRBJ1-5	CASSRSLYQPQHF
TRBV6-1	TRBJ1-2	CASSDIRGGGRNNYGYTF
TRBV5-1	TRBJ1-2	CASSLAEGTVNYGYTF
TRBV7-2	TRBJ1-5	CASSLRETGNQPQHF
TRBV5-1	TRBJ1-1	CASSLEGGDTEAFF
TRBV18	TRBJ1-4	CASSQNRGPREKLFF
TRBV6-6	TRBJ1-5	CASSYQDRGNQPQHF
TRBV6-2/TRBV6-3	TRBJ1-2	CASSYSVPGQGNYGYTF
TRBV12-3/TRBV12-4	TRBJ1-5	CASSFSGDQPQHF
TRBV2	TRBJ2-5	CATRQGPQETQYF
TRBV12-5	TRBJ1-2	CASGLGPFPAGYTF
TRBV7-9	TRBJ1-3	CASSFGTPSGNTIYF
TRBV4-2	TRBJ2-3	CASSQVGSGTGTDTQYF
TRBV23-1	TRBJ1-1	CASRRRDTEAFF
TRBV10-1	TRBJ1-1	CASADRENTEAFF
TRBV11-2	TRBJ1-1	CASSLGPTNTEAFF
TRBV11-3	TRBJ2-1	CASSLDGRGGRNEQFF
TRBV6-5	TRBJ1-2	CASTPGDGVGGYTF
TRBV9	TRBJ2-6	CASSLQGSGANVLTF
TRBV2	TRBJ1-1	CASSPRTGYTEAFF
TRBV3-1/TRBV3-2	TRBJ1-5	CASSLPDRAEDQPQHF
TRBV27	TRBJ1-5	CASSDPGQGGNQPQHF
TRBV7-2	TRBJ1-4	CASSIGSAFAEKLFF
TRBV24-1	TRBJ1-2	CATSDRDREDGYTF
TRBV12-3/TRBV12-4	TRBJ1-1	CASSLRVVTEAFF
TRBV4-3	TRBJ1-1	CASSQGSQNTEAFF
TRBV28	TRBJ1-5	CASSSPEDRGYQPQHF
TRBV5-4	TRBJ1-3	CASSPGGRGNTIYF
TRBV3-1/TRBV3-2	TRBJ1-3	CASSQDTWRLSGNTIYF
TRBV5-8	TRBJ1-3	CASSLETGIKGGNTIYF
TRBV9	TRBJ1-3	CASSPTGISGNTIYF
TRBV18	TRBJ1-1	CASSPPGGTNTEAFF
TRBV6-1	TRBJ1-2	CASSEAISRSYTF
TRBV27	TRBJ2-5	CASSLSRYGETQYF
TRBV6-5	TRBJ1-2	CASSYPGDGYTF
TRBV3-1/TRBV3-2	TRBJ1-1	CASSQVWTGMNTEAFF
TRBV27	TRBJ2-3	CASSLSQGSDTQYF
TRBV19	TRBJ2-1	CASRQSSYNEQFF
TRBV3-1/TRBV3-2	TRBJ1-2	CASSPSPGVSGYTF
TRBV5-1	TRBJ1-6	CASSLGAGTPSSPLHF
TRBV6-2/TRBV6-3	TRBJ1-1	CASSPLPNTEAFF
TRBV7-9	TRBJ1-3	CASSLGRSGPGNTIYF
TRBV5-1	TRBJ2-5	CASSGTQGETQYF
TRBV7-8	TRBJ1-2	CASSLDSNYGYTF
TRBV7-9	TRBJ2-7	CASSQTGSIHYEQYF
TRBV2	TRBJ1-3	CASKTPGTGGIYDTGNTIYF
TRBV5-1	TRBJ2-5	CASRGSGETQYF